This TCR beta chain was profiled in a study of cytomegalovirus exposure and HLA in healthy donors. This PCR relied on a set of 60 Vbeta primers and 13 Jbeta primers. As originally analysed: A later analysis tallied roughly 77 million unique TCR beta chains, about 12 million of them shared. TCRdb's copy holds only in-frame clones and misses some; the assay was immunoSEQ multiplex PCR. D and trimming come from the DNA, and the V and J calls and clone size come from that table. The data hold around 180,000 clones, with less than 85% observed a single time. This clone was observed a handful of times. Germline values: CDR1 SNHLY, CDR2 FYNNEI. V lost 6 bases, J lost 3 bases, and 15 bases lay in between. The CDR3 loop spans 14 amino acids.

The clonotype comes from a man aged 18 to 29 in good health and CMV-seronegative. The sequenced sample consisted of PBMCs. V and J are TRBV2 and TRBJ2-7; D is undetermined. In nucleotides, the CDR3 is TGTGCCAGCAGGCTGAGGCGGATCTTCTACGAGCAGTACTTC. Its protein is CASRLRRIFYEQYF. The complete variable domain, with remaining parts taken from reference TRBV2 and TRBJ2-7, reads EPEVTQTPSHQVTQMGQEVILRCVPISNHLYFYWYRQILGQKVEFLVSFYNNEISEKSEIFDDQFSVERPDGSNFTLKIRSTKLEDSAMYFCASRLRRIFYEQYFGPGTRLTVT.